Each of the 12 T cell receptor beta chains below was sequenced from the same sample in a study of T-cell reconstitution after alpha-beta-depleted transplantation in children. Preparation of the TCRbeta library involved a method that used unique molecular identifiers. TCRdb reanalysed the PCR reads using MiXCR and keeps one entry per CDR3 protein. The sample lists around 200,000 distinct CDR3 sequences; under 8.5% were seen once. This specimen was PBMCs, mostly from graft donor cells, taken 360 days after TCRalphabeta/CD19-depleted stem cell transplant. The receptors here all came from a male patient between 2 and 15 years old who had a stem cell transplant for acute myeloid leukemia, so the T cells may come from the graft donor.

The chain has TRBV5-4 and TRBJ2-2, with 7 bases identical to TRBD1. Germline V gene sequence: CDR1 SGHNT, CDR2 YYREEE (reference sequence). J was trimmed by 4 bases and V by 2 bases; bases with no gene match: 5. This CDR3 is 15 amino acids long. The CDR3, as DNA: TGTGCCAGCAGCTTTTGGACAGGCGTCACCGGGGAGCTGTTTTTT. Protein product: CASSFWTGVTGELFF.

The table lists this clonotype with a few counts. CDR3 in DNA: TGTGCCAGCAGCTTAGGATCGGGACAGGGGTACAATCAGCCCCAGCATTTT. It yields the protein CASSLGSGQGYNQPQHF. The V call is TRBV7-9, the J call TRBJ1-5; 10 bases align to TRBD1. The V gene's germline CDR1 is SEHNR and CDR2 FQNEAQ (reference sequence). The J segment lost 3 bases and the V segment lost 1 base, leaving 6 bases of the junction unmatched. The CDR3 totals 17 residues.

This clonotype was recorded many times. The chain links TRBV24-1 to TRBJ2-1; TRBD1 might be the D (6 bases). CDR1 is KGHDR, CDR2 SFDVKD, per germline. This CDR3 is built from 12 residues. V was clipped by 4 bases and J by 9 bases, with 9 bases between them. CDR3 loop: CATSETGPEQFF. CDR3 in DNA: TGTGCCACCAGTGAAACAGGGCCTGAGCAGTTCTTC.

This clonotype was seen more than once but under ten times. V usage is TRBV6-1 and J usage is TRBJ2-5; TRBD2 is a possible D gene (5 bases). Trimming took off 1 base at V and 0 bases at J, with 12 bases between the two ends. Per germline, CDR1 MNHNS and CDR2 SASEGT. The CDR3 length is 16 residues. Here the CDR3 DNA reads TGTGCCAGCAGTGAAGTCGGGATGTGGTACCAAGAGACCCAGTACTTC. Protein product: CASSEVGMWYQETQYF.

This clonotype was counted only a few times. The chain joins TRBV2 to TRBJ2-5, with 10 bases lining up with TRBD2. Germline CDR1 and CDR2: SNHLY and FYNNEI. The V gene end was trimmed by 7 bases and the J gene end by 7 bases; junction bases not matched to a gene: 6. The CDR3 is made up of 13 amino acids. DNA of the CDR3: TGTGCCAGCACGTCTAGCGGGAGCGGGACCCAGTACTTC. Translating it yields CASTSSGSGTQYF.

The V and J genes are TRBV7-9 and TRBJ2-7, with D possibly called TRBD1 or TRBD2 (5 bases each). The germline V gene encodes CDR1 SEHNR and CDR2 FQNEAQ (reference sequence). V gave up 2 bases and J gave up 2 bases, with 10 bases separating them. The CDR3 sequence is 14 residues long. CDR3 loop: CASSLRGTAYEQYF. CDR3 nucleotides: TGTGCCAGCAGCTTACGTGGGACCGCCTACGAGCAGTACTTC.

The gene calls are TRBV7-2 and TRBJ1-1; possibly TRBD1 for D (5 bases). V gave up 4 bases and J gave up 0 bases, with 15 bases separating them. The CDR3 totals 16 residues. The germline V gene encodes CDR1 SGHTA and CDR2 FQGNSA. The CDR3 spells CASSSKRGYMNTEAFF. CDR3 nucleotide sequence: TGTGCCAGCAGCTCCAAGAGGGGTTACATGAACACTGAAGCTTTCTTT.

This clonotype was observed many times. J is TRBJ2-3 and V is TRBV5-1, with D possibly matching TRBD1 (5 bases). The CDR3 is 14 residues long. Trimming left V 3 bases short and J 6 bases short, with 14 bases between. The germline V gene encodes CDR1 SGHRS and CDR2 YFSETQ. The CDR3: CASSSRTPGDTQYF. The CDR3 DNA follows: TGCGCCAGCAGCTCCCGGACCCCAGGGGATACGCAGTATTTT.

V is TRBV5-1 and J is TRBJ1-1, with 7 bases lining up with TRBD1. Germline trimming cut 3 bases from V and 1 base from J; bases unmatched to any gene: 6. The length of the CDR3 is 15 residues. In germline, CDR1 is SGHRS, CDR2 YFSETQ. CDR3 sequence reads: CASSSGTAWNTEAFF. The CDR3 bases are TGCGCCAGCAGCTCAGGGACAGCCTGGAACACTGAAGCTTTCTTT.

A word on this clonotype: One end of the junction varies from germline; a read error may be responsible. The chain couples TRBV3-1 to TRBJ2-7; 11 nucleotides match TRBD1. The CDR3 spans 17 residues. Germline CDR1 and CDR2: LGHDT and YNNKEL (reference sequence). CDR3 region: CACSQDPRTGGIYEQYF. CDR3 in DNA: TGTGCCTGCAGCCAAGATCCTCGGACAGGGGGCATTTACGAGCAGTACTTC.

This clonotype was found once. This may be a read error: a much more frequent sequence differs by one nucleotide. The chain joins TRBV7-7 to TRBJ2-1, with 9 positions matching TRBD1. The CDR3 length is 15 residues. The germline V gene encodes CDR1 SSHAT and CDR2 FNYEAQ (reference sequence). The CDR3 DNA is TGTGCTAACAGCTTAGGACAGGGGTTTCACAATGAGCAGTTCTTC. As protein: CANSLGQGFHNEQFF.

This clonotype was observed a few times. This rearrangement joins TRBV7-2 to TRBJ1-1, with a tentative D call TRBD1 (6 bases). With 4 bases removed from V and 4 bases from J, the gap between germline ends came to 7 bases. This CDR3 contains 12 residues. CDR1 is SGHTA, CDR2 FQGNSA, per germline. CDR3 loop: CASSSRGTEAFF. The DNA of the CDR3 is TGTGCCAGCAGCTCCAGGGGCACTGAAGCTTTCTTT.